The clone carrying this TCR beta chain has just a few counts. Its antigen is unidentified. These data come from a study of vaccination and CD4 T cells after COVID-19. The wider study: Control cultures were supplied with a CEFX pool, an HIV-1 Nef pool, or no peptide at all. The study, taken as a whole, reports: Among reactive clones from convalescent patients, a median around 90% appeared only post-vaccination.

CDR1 MNHNS and CDR2 SASEGT come from the germline V gene. The CDR3 consists of 19 residues. The V segment lost 6 bases and the J segment 3 bases; nucleotides outside the gene matches: 16. The Oncomine TCR Beta short-read assay was what sequenced the DNA obtained from cultured CD4+ T cells. TCRdb called the PCR reads again in MiXCR, with one record for every CDR3 protein. Of 18,000 or so distinct CDR3 sequences in the sample, roughly 27% are singletons; the top ten hold roughly 18%. Noted treatment: approximately nine-day PBMC culture with coronavirus spike peptide pools or control peptides (ViraFEST assay). Before TCRs were sequenced, ViraFEST expanded antigen-specific T cells with peptide pools.

Source material: cultured CD4+ T cells from blood. The source of this sequence is a human donor with COVID-19. This sequence joins TRBV6-1 and TRBJ2-3, with 12 positions matching TRBD1. Here the CDR3 DNA reads TGTGCCAGCAGACCCGTTTTCTCCGGGACAGGGGGCGCGACAGATACGCAGTATTTT. It specifies CASRPVFSGTGGATDTQYF.